One and the same sample provided the 3 T cell receptor beta chains below, sequenced in a study of cytomegalovirus exposure and HLA in healthy donors. Primers for the PCR totalled 60 Vbeta and 13 Jbeta. Clones were sequenced by immunoSEQ multiplex PCR, and TCRdb holds only the in-frame ones, with some missing. The table shows around 190,000 clones, with about 9.4% occurring only once. The source material was PBMCs. These receptors all come from a woman in her thirties in good health and CMV-seropositive.

Only a few counts were recorded for this clone. DNA of the CDR3: TGTGCCACCAGCAGAGATGCGGGACTAGCCTCTAGCACAGATACGCAGTATTTT. It translates to CATSRDAGLASSTDTQYF. The chain is built from TRBV15 and TRBJ2-3; TRBD2 aligns across 9 bases. The CDR3 is 18 residues long. The V gene end was trimmed by 0 bases and the J gene end by 0 bases; junction bases not matched to a gene: 7. The germline CDR1 and CDR2 sequences are LNHNV and YYDKDF (reference sequence).

This clone has only a few counts. The chain employs TRBV2 and TRBJ2-1, with 9 nucleotides matching TRBD2. Trimming at V came to 5 bases and at J to 3 bases, leaving 11 bases not matched to a gene. The CDR3 totals 17 residues. Per germline, CDR1 SNHLY and CDR2 FYNNEI. The CDR3 reads CASSISLAGVGYNEQFF. DNA for the CDR3: TGTGCCAGCAGTATTTCATTAGCGGGAGTCGGCTACAATGAGCAGTTCTTC.

The chain uses TRBV30 and TRBJ1-1; D possibly corresponds to TRBD1 (6 bases). V lost 3 bases and J lost 1, with 9 bases in between. This CDR3 has 13 amino acids. The germline V gene has CDR1 GTSNPN and CDR2 SVGIG (reference sequence). DNA for the CDR3: TGTGCCTGGAGCGCGGACAGGAACACTGAAGCTTTCTTT. This codes for CAWSADRNTEAFF. The variable domain in full, completed from reference TRBV30 and TRBJ1-1, reads SQTIHQWPATLVQPVGSPLSLECTVEGTSNPNLYWYRQAAGRGLQLLFYSVGIGQISSEVPQNLSASRPQDRQFILSSKKLLLSDSGFYLCAWSADRNTEAFFGQGTRLTVV.